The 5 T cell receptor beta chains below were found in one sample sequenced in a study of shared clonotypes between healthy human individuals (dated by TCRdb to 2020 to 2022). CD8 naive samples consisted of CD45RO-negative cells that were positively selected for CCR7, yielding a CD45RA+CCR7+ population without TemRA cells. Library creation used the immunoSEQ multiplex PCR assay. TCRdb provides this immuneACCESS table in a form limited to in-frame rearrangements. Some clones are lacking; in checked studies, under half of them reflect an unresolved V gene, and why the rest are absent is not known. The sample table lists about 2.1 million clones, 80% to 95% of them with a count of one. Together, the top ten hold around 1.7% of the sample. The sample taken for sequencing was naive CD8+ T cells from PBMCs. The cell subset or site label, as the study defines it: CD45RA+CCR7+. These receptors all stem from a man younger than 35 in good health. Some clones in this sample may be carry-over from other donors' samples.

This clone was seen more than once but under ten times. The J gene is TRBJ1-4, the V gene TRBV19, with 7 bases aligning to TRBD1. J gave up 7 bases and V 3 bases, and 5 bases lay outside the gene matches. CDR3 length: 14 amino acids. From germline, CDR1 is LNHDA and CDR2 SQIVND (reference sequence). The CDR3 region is CASSIEGAGEKLFF. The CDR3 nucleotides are TGTGCCAGTAGTATCGAGGGGGCCGGTGAAAAACTGTTTTTT.

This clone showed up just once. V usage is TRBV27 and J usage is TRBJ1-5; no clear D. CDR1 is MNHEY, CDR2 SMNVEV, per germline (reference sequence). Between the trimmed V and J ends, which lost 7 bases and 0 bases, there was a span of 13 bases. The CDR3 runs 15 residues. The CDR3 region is CASKENWYSNQPQHF. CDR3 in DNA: TGTGCCAGCAAGGAGAATTGGTATAGCAATCAGCCCCAGCATTTT.

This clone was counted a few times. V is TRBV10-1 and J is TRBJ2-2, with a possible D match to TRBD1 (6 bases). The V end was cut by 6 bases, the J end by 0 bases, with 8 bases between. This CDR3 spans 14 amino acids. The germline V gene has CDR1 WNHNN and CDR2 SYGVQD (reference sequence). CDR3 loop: CASREGANTGELFF. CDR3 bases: TGCGCCAGCAGAGAGGGGGCGAACACCGGGGAGCTGTTTTTT.

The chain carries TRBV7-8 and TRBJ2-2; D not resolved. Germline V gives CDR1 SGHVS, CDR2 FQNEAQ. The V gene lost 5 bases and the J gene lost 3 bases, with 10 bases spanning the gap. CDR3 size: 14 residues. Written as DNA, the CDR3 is TGTGCCAGCAGCCGGCCCCCGGACACCGGGGAGCTGTTTTTT. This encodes CASSRPPDTGELFF.

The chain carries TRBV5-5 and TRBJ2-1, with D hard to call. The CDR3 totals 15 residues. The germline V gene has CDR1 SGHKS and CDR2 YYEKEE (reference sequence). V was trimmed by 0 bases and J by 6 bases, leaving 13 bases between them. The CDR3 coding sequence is TGTGCCAGCAGCTTGGTTGGGATGTCAGGCAATGAGCAGTTCTTC. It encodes CASSLVGMSGNEQFF.